This T cell receptor beta chain was captured in a study of OX40 agonist ivuxolimab in advanced cancers. Study-level background: Every 2 weeks, patients got intravenous ivuxolimab at one of six dose levels (0.01-10 mg/kg). Points from the study as a whole: Certain nonresponders likewise exhibited a low normalized T-cell clonal expansion. Still undetermined is the antigen specificity of the expanded peripheral T cells.

A single count supports this clone. Antigen: not known. The study sampled blood at baseline, cycle 4 day 1, and cycle 7 day 1. The repertoire was sequenced with immunoSEQ multiplex PCR; TCRdb's copy has only in-frame clones and lacks some. The sample holds 60,000 to 65,000 clones; roughly 80% are singletons and the top ten take more than 1.5%. This specimen consisted of CD4+ or CD8+ T cells sorted from blood, obtained in a trial of the OX40 agonist ivuxolimab. This TCR was recovered from an adult with an advanced solid tumor such as melanoma, head and neck, liver or kidney cancer.

CDR3 in DNA: TGCGCCAGCAGTTTTACAGGGGACGAGACCCAGTACTTC. It translates to CASSFTGDETQYF. The V gene is TRBV5-1, the J gene TRBJ2-5; 7 bases map to TRBD1. Germline CDR1 reads SGHRS; CDR2 reads YFSETQ. Trimming cost V 5 bases and J 5 bases; bases outside gene matches: 6. The CDR3 loop spans 13 amino acids. Looking up the rest from reference TRBV5-1 and TRBJ2-5 gives the full variable domain: KAGVTQTPRYLIKTRGQQVTLSCSPISGHRSVSWYQQTPGQGLQFLFEYFSETQRNKGNFPGRFSGRQFSNSRSEMNVSTLELGDSALYLCASSFTGDETQYFGPGTRLLVL.